These T cell receptor beta chains were read from a single sample in a study of spatial heterogeneity in lung cancer. TCRdb fed the 5' RACE reads into MiXCR, producing one record per CDR3 protein. The sample has under 40,000 distinct CDR3 sequences, roughly 5.5% seen once. The specimen was PBMCs, collected at surgery. The receptors here all came from a female donor with early-stage non-small cell lung cancer. Each CDR3 is given with its conserved first and last residue. Fields, in order: J gene, clone size, D gene, V gene, CDR3 DNA, CDR3 protein. The D gene is left open where the match is weak. Clone size is shown for a subset of rows, as once, few, many or a class of expanded clone.

TRBJ2-1 | many | . | TRBV7-9 | TGTGCCAGCAGCTTAGGAGAAAATGAGCAGTTCTTC | CASSLGENEQFF
TRBJ1-4 | many | . | TRBV18 | TGTGCCAGCTCACCCTTCAACAATGAAAAACTGTTTTTT | CASSPFNNEKLFF
TRBJ2-3 | few | TRBD2 | TRBV9 | TGTGCCAGCAGCGCCGGACTAGCGGGGTCGACGACAGATACGCAGTATTTT | CASSAGLAGSTTDTQYF
TRBJ1-2 | . | . | TRBV12-3/TRBV12-4 | TGTGCCAGCAATGCACAGGGAGGATTACGAGGCTACACCTTC | CASNAQGGLRGYTF
TRBJ1-1 | many | . | TRBV6-2/TRBV6-3 | TGTGCCAGCTCCTCTCAGGTAACAGCTTTCTTT | CASSSQVTAFF
TRBJ2-5 | many | . | TRBV7-3 | TGTGCCAGCAGCTTAGGTTCAGGTTTTGGGGAGACCCAGTACTTC | CASSLGSGFGETQYF
TRBJ2-4 | few | . | TRBV5-4 | TGTGCCAGCAGCTTGGGGGGCGGTGCGGCCAAAAACATTCAGTACTTC | CASSLGGGAAKNIQYF
TRBJ2-4 | . | TRBD1 | TRBV4-2 | TGTGCCAGCAGCCCCCACAGGGGGAACATTCAGTACTTC | CASSPHRGNIQYF
TRBJ2-7 | few | . | TRBV7-6 | TGTGCCAGCAGCTTTGGCAGGGGCCCTTCCTACGAGCAGTACTTC | CASSFGRGPSYEQYF
TRBJ2-5 | few | TRBD2 | TRBV9 | TGTGCCAGCAGCCAACGAGGCGGGGGGGCGTCGCCAACAGAGACCCAGTACTTC | CASSQRGGGASPTETQYF
TRBJ2-3 | few | TRBD1 | TRBV23-1 | TGCGCCAGCAGCCTTCCCGGACAGGGTGGTGACACAGATACGCAGTATTTT | CASSLPGQGGDTDTQYF
TRBJ2-7 | . | TRBD1 | TRBV27 | TGTGCCAGCAGTTCGCTGACAGGGGTGGGGGAGCAGTACTTC | CASSSLTGVGEQYF
TRBJ2-3 | many | . | TRBV29-1 | TGCAGCGCCGGGGACAATACAGATACGCAGTATTTT | CSAGDNTDTQYF
TRBJ1-3 | many | . | TRBV28 | TGTGCCAGCAGGCCCACGGGACGGCGCTCTGGAAACACCATATATTTT | CASRPTGRRSGNTIYF
TRBJ1-1 | many | . | TRBV9 | TGTGCCAGCAGCGCCGGCGGTATGATGAACACTGAAGCTTTCTTT | CASSAGGMMNTEAFF
TRBJ1-1 | . | TRBD1 | TRBV27 | TGTGCCAGCAGTTTATCATGGACAGGGGCCACTGAAGCTTTCTTT | CASSLSWTGATEAFF
TRBJ2-7 | . | . | TRBV4-2 | TGTGCCAGCAGCCGGGGAGCCGGGCTCGAGCAGTACTTC | CASSRGAGLEQYF
TRBJ2-5 | . | TRBD2 | TRBV15 | TGTGCCACCCGGGCCAGCGGGGGGGCTAAAGAGACCCAGTACTTC | CATRASGGAKETQYF
TRBJ1-2 | . | . | TRBV7-2 | TGTGCCAGCAGCCTCCCGGGGGGGGCTGGCTACACCTTC | CASSLPGGAGYTF
TRBJ2-4 | medium-sized | . | TRBV6-2/TRBV6-3 | TGTGCCAGCAGGGTGACGACATACCCCATTCAGTACTTC | CASRVTTYPIQYF
TRBJ2-1 | . | TRBD1 | TRBV6-1 | TGTGCCAGCAGTGAAGAGGGACAGGGAATTGGTGAGCAGTTCTTC | CASSEEGQGIGEQFF
TRBJ2-3 | few | TRBD2 | TRBV19 | TGTGCCAGTAGTATCCAAGCGGGGGGATACACAGATACGCAGTATTTT | CASSIQAGGYTDTQYF
TRBJ1-5 | many | TRBD1 | TRBV2 | TGTGCCAGCACCCCGCGGGGACAGGGATATCAGCCCCAGCATTTT | CASTPRGQGYQPQHF
TRBJ2-5 | . | . | TRBV18 | TGTGCCAGCTCAGACCACGAGGAGACCCAGTACTTC | CASSDHEETQYF
TRBJ2-7 | few | TRBD2 | TRBV20-1 | TGCAGTGCTAACCGATTTTCGACTAGCGGGGGCTCCCTCGAGCAGTACTTC | CSANRFSTSGGSLEQYF
TRBJ2-3 | many | TRBD2 | TRBV20-1 | TGCAGTGCTAGAAAATTTAGCGGGGGCACAGATACGCAGTATTTT | CSARKFSGGTDTQYF
TRBJ2-3 | many | . | TRBV6-1 | TGTGCCAGCAGTGGGGCCTTAGCCACAGATACGCAGTATTTT | CASSGALATDTQYF
TRBJ1-5 | many | . | TRBV5-1 | TGCGCCAGCCCGAGCGACCCCTTTGTGGCAGGGGTCGGTAGCAATCAGCCCCAGCATTTT | CASPSDPFVAGVGSNQPQHF
TRBJ2-7 | medium-sized | . | TRBV10-3 | TGTGCCACCACCGGGATCTACGAGCAGTACTTC | CATTGIYEQYF
TRBJ1-4 | . | . | TRBV20-1 | TGCAGTGCTAGAGGCCAGGGGTATGAAAAACTGTTTTTT | CSARGQGYEKLFF
TRBJ1-2 | . | . | TRBV24-1 | TGTGCCACCAGTGATTTCCTAAGTCAGCTCCTACTTAACTATGGCTACACCTTC | CATSDFLSQLLLNYGYTF
TRBJ2-3 | many | TRBD1 | TRBV19 | TGTGCCAGCGCACAGGGGTCTACTAGCACAGATACGCAGTATTTT | CASAQGSTSTDTQYF
TRBJ1-1 | many | . | TRBV10-3 | TGTGCCATCAGTGAGTCCCAGGGGTTCGGGGCTTTCTTT | CAISESQGFGAFF
TRBJ2-7 | . | TRBD1 | TRBV28 | TGTGCCAGCAGTTCCGGGACAGGGGGGCACGAGCAGTACTTC | CASSSGTGGHEQYF
TRBJ1-3 | few | . | TRBV28 | TGTGCCAGCAGTTTGGGCGGAACTGGAAACACCATATATTTT | CASSLGGTGNTIYF
TRBJ2-7 | many | . | TRBV6-2/TRBV6-3 | TGTGCCACACAGGGCTCCTACGAGCAGTACTTC | CATQGSYEQYF
TRBJ2-1 | many | . | TRBV11-3 | TGTGCCAGCAGTGGGGGCCTCAGCTCCTACAATGAGCAGTTCTTC | CASSGGLSSYNEQFF